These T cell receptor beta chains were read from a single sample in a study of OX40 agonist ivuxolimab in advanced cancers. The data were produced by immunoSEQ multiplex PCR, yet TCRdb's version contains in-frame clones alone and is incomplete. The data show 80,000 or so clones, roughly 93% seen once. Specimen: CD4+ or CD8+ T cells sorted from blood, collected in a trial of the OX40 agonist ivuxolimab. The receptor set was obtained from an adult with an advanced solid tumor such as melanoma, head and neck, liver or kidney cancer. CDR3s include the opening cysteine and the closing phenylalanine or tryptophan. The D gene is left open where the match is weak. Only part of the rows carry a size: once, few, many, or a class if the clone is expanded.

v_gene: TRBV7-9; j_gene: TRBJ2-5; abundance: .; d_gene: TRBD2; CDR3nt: TGTGCCAGCAGCCCCACCCCTAGCGGGAGTAGAGGGGAGACCCAGTACTTC; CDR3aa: CASSPTPSGSRGETQYF
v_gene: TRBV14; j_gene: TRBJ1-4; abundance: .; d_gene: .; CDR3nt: TGTGCCAGCAGCCAAGATGCAACTAATGAAAAACTGTTTTTT; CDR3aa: CASSQDATNEKLFF
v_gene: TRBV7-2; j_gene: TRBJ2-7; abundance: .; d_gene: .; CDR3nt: TGTGCCAGCAGCCCAAAGGGCCCCTACGAGCAGCACTTC; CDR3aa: CASSPKGPYEQHF
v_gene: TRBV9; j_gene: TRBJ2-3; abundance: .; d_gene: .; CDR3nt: TGTGCCAGCAGCGTCGACTTCAACACAGATACGCAGTATTTT; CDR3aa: CASSVDFNTDTQYF
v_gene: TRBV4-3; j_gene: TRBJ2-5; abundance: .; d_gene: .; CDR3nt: TGCGCCAGCAGCCAAGAGCCAGGCGGCGAGACCCAGTACTTC; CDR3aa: CASSQEPGGETQYF
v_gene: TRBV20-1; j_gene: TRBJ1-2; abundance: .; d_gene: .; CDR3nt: TGCAGTGTCGGGTCTGTAGGAGGCTACACCTTC; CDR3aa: CSVGSVGGYTF
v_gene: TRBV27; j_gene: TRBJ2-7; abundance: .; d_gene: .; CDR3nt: TGTGCCAGCAGTTTAGGAACTAAGTTCGGGGAGCAGTACTTC; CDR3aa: CASSLGTKFGEQYF
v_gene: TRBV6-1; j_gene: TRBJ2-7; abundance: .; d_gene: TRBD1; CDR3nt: TGTGCCAGCGGACAGGGTACCTACGAGCAGTACTTC; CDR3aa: CASGQGTYEQYF
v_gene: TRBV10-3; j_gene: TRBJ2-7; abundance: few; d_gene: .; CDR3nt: TGTGCCATCAGTGAGTCTGCAGGGCTGACCTACGAGCAGTACTTC; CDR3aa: CAISESAGLTYEQYF
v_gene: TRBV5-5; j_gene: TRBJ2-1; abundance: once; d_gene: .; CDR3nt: TGTGCCAGCAGCGCCGGTCTGGACTCCTACAATGAGCAGTTCTTC; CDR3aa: CASSAGLDSYNEQFF
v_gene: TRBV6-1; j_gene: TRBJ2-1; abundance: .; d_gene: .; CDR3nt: TGTGCCAGCAGTGGAGCGGTCCCGAGGCAGTTCTTC; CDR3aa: CASSGAVPRQFF
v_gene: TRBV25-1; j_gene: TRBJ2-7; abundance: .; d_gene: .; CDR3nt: TGTGCCAGCAGGACGACGGCAGCTACCTACGAGCAGTACTTC; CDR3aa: CASRTTAATYEQYF
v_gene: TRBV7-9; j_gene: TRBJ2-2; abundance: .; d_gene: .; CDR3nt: TGTGCCAGCAGCCCTGGGACGGGCCGCGTCGGGGAGCTGTTTTTT; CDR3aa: CASSPGTGRVGELFF
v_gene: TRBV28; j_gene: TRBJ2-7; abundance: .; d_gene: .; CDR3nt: TGTGCCAGCAGTTCGGGGACCTTGGTCGAGCAGTACTTC; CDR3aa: CASSSGTLVEQYF
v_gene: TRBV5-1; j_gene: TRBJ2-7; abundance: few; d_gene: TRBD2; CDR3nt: TGCGCCAGCAGCTCTTGGACTAGCGGGAGCGATCCCTACGAGCAGTACTTC; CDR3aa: CASSSWTSGSDPYEQYF
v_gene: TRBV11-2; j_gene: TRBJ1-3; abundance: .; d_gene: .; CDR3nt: TGTGCCAGCAGCCTACAGCGGATTGGAAACACCATATATTTT; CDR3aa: CASSLQRIGNTIYF
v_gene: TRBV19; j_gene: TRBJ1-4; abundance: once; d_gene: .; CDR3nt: TGTGCCAGTAATGCCGCAACTAATGAAAAACTGTTTTTT; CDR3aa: CASNAATNEKLFF
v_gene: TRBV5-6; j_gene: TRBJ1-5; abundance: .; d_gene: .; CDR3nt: TGTGCCAGCAGCTATGACAGTCAGCCCCAGCATTTT; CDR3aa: CASSYDSQPQHF
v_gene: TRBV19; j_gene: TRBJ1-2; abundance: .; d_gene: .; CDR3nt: TGTGCCAGTAGTATGGGTTTAGGACGCCACTATGGCTACACCTTC; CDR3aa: CASSMGLGRHYGYTF
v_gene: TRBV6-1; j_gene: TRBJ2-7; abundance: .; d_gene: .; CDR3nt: TGTGCCAGCAGTGGGAACGAAGCCGAGCAGTACTTC; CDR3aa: CASSGNEAEQYF
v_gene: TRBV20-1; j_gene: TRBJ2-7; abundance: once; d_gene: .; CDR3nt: TGCAGTGCTACCCTAGGACTCGAGCAGTACTTC; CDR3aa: CSATLGLEQYF
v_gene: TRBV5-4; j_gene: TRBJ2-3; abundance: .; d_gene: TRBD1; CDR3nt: TGTGCCAGCAGCGATAGACAGGGAGCAGATACGCAGTATTTT; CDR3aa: CASSDRQGADTQYF
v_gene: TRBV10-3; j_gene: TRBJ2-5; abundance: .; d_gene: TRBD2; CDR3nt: TGTGCCATCAGTGGGGGGACTAGCGCACAAGAGACCCAGTACTTC; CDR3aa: CAISGGTSAQETQYF
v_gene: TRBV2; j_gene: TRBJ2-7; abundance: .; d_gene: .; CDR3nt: TGTGCCAGCAGTGAACGGGCAGGGCATGCCGACGAGCAGTACTTC; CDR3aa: CASSERAGHADEQYF
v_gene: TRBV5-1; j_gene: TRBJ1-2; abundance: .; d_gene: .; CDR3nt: TGCGCCAGCAGCTTGGAGGGAACCCCTCCTGATGGCTACACCTTC; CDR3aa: CASSLEGTPPDGYTF
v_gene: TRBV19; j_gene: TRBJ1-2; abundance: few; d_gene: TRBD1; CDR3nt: TGTGCCAGTAGCCCGGGACAGGGTCCCTATGGCTACACCTTC; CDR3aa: CASSPGQGPYGYTF
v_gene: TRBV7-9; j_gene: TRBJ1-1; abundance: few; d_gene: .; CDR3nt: TGTGCCAGCAGCTCGCACGGGAACACTGAAGCTTTCTTT; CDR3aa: CASSSHGNTEAFF
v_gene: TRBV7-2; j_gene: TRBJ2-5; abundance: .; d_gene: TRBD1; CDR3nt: TGTGCCAGCAGCCCCCGACAGGGCCAAGAGACCCAGTACTTC; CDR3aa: CASSPRQGQETQYF
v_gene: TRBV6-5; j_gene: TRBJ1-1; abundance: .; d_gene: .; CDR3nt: TGTGCCAGCAGTTACGGGGGCGGACGCACTGAAGCTTTCTTT; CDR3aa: CASSYGGGRTEAFF
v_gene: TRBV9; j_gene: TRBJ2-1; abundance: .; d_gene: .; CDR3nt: TGTGCCAGCAGCTCAACTTCAACGGGCACCTACAATGAGCAGTTCTTC; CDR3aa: CASSSTSTGTYNEQFF